This entry features one TCR beta chain sequence. The antigen remains undetermined. This entry belongs to a study of cytotoxic CD8 clonotypes in ibrutinib-treated CLL. As for the study in general: There were 11 relapsed/refractory patients and roughly 15 treatment-naive patients, and under 18 were IGHV unmutated.

Assay used: immunoSEQ multiplex PCR; TCRdb lists only in-frame clones, some missing. The sample holds approximately 22,000 clones, under 80% seen once. Germline V gene lookup returns CDR1 SGHVS and CDR2 FQNEAQ. The length of the CDR3 is 17 residues. J was trimmed by 0 bases and V by 0 bases; bases with no gene match: 5. Findings and caveats of the study: A rise in clonality was seen at ibrutinib response, and a fall back toward baseline was seen at progression. Contraction or stability on treatment was seen for public clonotypes, which were uncommon.

Source: PBMCs, taken before ibrutinib treatment. The source is a human donor with chronic lymphocytic leukemia. V usage is TRBV7-8 and J usage is TRBJ2-7, with 10 bases aligning to TRBD1. The CDR3 reads CASSLALGTGASYEQYF. CDR3 nucleotide sequence: TGTGCCAGCAGCTTAGCGCTCGGGACAGGGGCCTCCTACGAGCAGTACTTC.